This T cell receptor (beta chain) came from a study of blood T cell repertoires in COVID-19. Study-level background: Two negative PCRs, clearance, or symptom resolution were required of recovered Cohort 3 donors. Researchers got acute and convalescent COVID-19 samples from the United States, Italy and Spain. Sources were T cells, B-cell-depleted T cells, or PBMCs; the material itself was cDNA or gDNA.

TCRdb keeps only in-frame clones here, not all; method: immunoSEQ multiplex PCR. Of roughly 230,000 clones listed, roughly 87% are singletons. Cohort placement rested on clinical history that participants reported themselves. The germline V gene has CDR1 SGHDN and CDR2 FVKESK. V lost 5 bases and J 8 bases, leaving 15 bases between the germline ends. This CDR3 has 13 residues. The J gene is TRBJ1-2, the V gene TRBV14; a possible D gene is TRBD1 (5 bases). The sample consisted of PBMCs or T cells enriched from blood (not recorded which). This receptor was identified in a man aged 30 to 45 in a cohort exposed to, infected with or recovered from COVID-19 (not recorded which). The CDR3 here is CASSTGLARGYTF. The CDR3 region has the DNA TGTGCCAGCAGCACGGGACTCGCGAGAGGCTACACCTTC. The entire variable domain, with the rest obtained from reference TRBV14 and TRBJ1-2, is as follows: EAGVTQFPSHSVIEKGQTVTLRCDPISGHDNLYWYRRVMGKEIKFLLHFVKESKQDESGMPNNRFLAERTGGTYSTLKVQPAELEDSGVYFCASSTGLARGYTFGSGTRLTVV.